A selection of T cell receptor beta chains follows, all from one sample in a study of T cell responses to AZD1222 COVID-19 vaccine. Produced via immunoSEQ multiplex PCR; TCRdb's table is partial and in-frame only. The sample yields roughly 140,000 clones, 70% to 90% seen once. Specimen: peripheral blood, collected 28 days after the second AZD1222 dose. Every receptor here comes from an adult who received the AZD1222 COVID-19 vaccine. Both conserved end residues are part of each CDR3. D genes are given only for firm matches. The listing skips clone size in some rows; elsewhere it reads once, few, many or a size class.

length	size	V	J	D	CDR3	DNA
15	.	TRBV24-1	TRBJ2-3	TRBD1	CATSESQGAPDTQYF	TGTGCCACCAGTGAATCTCAGGGGGCTCCGGATACGCAGTATTTT
15	.	TRBV19	TRBJ2-7	.	CASSISWQGTHEQYF	TGTGCCAGTAGTATTTCTTGGCAGGGTACCCACGAGCAGTACTTC
14	.	TRBV27	TRBJ1-5	.	CASSLDHLYQPQHF	TGTGCCAGCAGTTTAGATCACCTTTATCAGCCCCAGCATTTT
14	.	TRBV3-1/TRBV3-2	TRBJ2-3	.	CASSQEALASAQYF	TGTGCCAGCAGCCAAGAAGCCCTAGCGAGCGCGCAGTATTTT
16	.	TRBV2	TRBJ2-2	TRBD2	CASSEIGTRLAGELFF	TGTGCCAGCAGTGAAATAGGGACTAGATTAGCCGGGGAGCTGTTTTTT
12	.	TRBV3-1/TRBV3-2	TRBJ2-7	.	CASSLTSYEQYF	TGTGCCAGCAGCCTGACTAGCTACGAGCAGTACTTC
13	.	TRBV18	TRBJ2-7	.	CASSPRKGYEQYF	TGTGCCAGCTCACCGAGGAAGGGCTACGAGCAGTACTTC
15	few	TRBV5-1	TRBJ2-3	TRBD2	CASSLREGLADTQYF	TGCGCCAGCAGCTTGCGGGAGGGCCTCGCAGATACGCAGTATTTT
16	once	TRBV11-3	TRBJ2-2	.	CASSMGPWSNTGELFF	TGTGCCAGCAGCATGGGACCCTGGTCGAACACCGGGGAGCTGTTTTTT
19	.	TRBV28	TRBJ1-3	.	CASSLDNPYTVYSGNTIYF	TGTGCCAGCAGTTTAGACAACCCTTATACAGTTTACTCTGGAAACACCATATATTTT